Listed here are 32 T cell receptor beta chains from one sample, sequenced in a study of blood T cell repertoires in COVID-19. Using immunoSEQ multiplex PCR, the repertoire was profiled, and TCRdb retains in-frame clones only, with some absent. The data contain 300,000 or so clones, 75% to 90% of them singletons. Sequencing used peripheral blood. Receptors were obtained from a young woman with COVID-19, enrolled during active disease.

V usage is TRBV29-1 and J usage is TRBJ2-1; TRBD2 might be the D (5 bases). This CDR3 is built from 13 residues. Trimming took off 5 bases at V and 7 bases at J, with 15 bases between the two ends. Germline lookup yields CDR1 SQVTM and CDR2 ANQGSEA. The CDR3 DNA reads as TGCAGCGTTATGACGGGATCGGGTAATGAGCAGTTCTTC. It is translated as CSVMTGSGNEQFF.

This clone was picked up one time. This chain joins TRBV13 and TRBJ2-7; a weak D match, TRBD1 (6 bases). The CDR3 contains 15 residues. V was shortened by 2 bases and J by 1 base, with 12 bases between the two germline ends. Germline CDR1 is PRHDT and CDR2 is FYEKMQ (reference sequence). The CDR3, as DNA: TGTGCCAGCAGCTTACGGGCGACAGGATCCTACGAGCAGTACTTC. As protein: CASSLRATGSYEQYF.

This chain connects TRBV19 to TRBJ1-2, with 7 bases matching TRBD1. With 5 bases clipped from V and 0 bases from J, the junction kept 12 bases outside the gene matches. This CDR3 has 17 residues. Germline V gives CDR1 LNHDA, CDR2 SQIVND (reference sequence). In nucleotides, the CDR3 is TGTGCCAGTAGTTCCTCTCCGGGACAGAAACCTAACTATGGCTACACCTTC. This gives the protein CASSSSPGQKPNYGYTF.

The chain combines TRBV5-4 with TRBJ2-7, with TRBD2 identical over 14 bases. Germline CDR1 reads SGHNT; CDR2 reads YYREEE (reference sequence). V lost 3 bases and J lost 5; bases outside the gene matches: 4. This CDR3 region has 15 residues. DNA for the CDR3: TGTGCCAGCAGCTGGGGACTAGCGGGAGAGAACGAGCAGTACTTC. This sequence encodes CASSWGLAGENEQYF.

This clone was seen once. V and J are TRBV19 and TRBJ2-1, with D uncertain. CDR3 length equals 19 residues. Germline CDR1 reads LNHDA; CDR2 reads SQIVND (reference sequence). The germline V and J ends were trimmed by 3 bases and 0 bases, with 21 bases remaining between them. The CDR3 DNA reads TGTGCCAGTAGTATGGATCCGTCGGCCAGGCCAAGCTCCTACAATGAGCAGTTCTTC. Its translation: CASSMDPSARPSSYNEQFF.

The chain has TRBV6-4 and TRBJ2-7; 12 bases fit TRBD1. The CDR3 totals 15 residues. Germline assignment: CDR1 MRHNA and CDR2 SNTAGT. Trimming took 2 bases from V and 4 from J; bases not matched to a gene: 3. CDR3 sequence reads: CASSDPGQGAYEQYF. The CDR3 DNA reads as TGTGCCAGCAGTGACCCGGGACAGGGGGCTTACGAGCAGTACTTC.

The V and J genes are TRBV30 and TRBJ1-5; D is undetermined. This CDR3 has 17 amino acids. V was shortened by 0 bases and J by 2 bases, with 17 bases between the two germline ends. Germline assignment: CDR1 GTSNPN and CDR2 SVGIG (reference sequence). In nucleotides, the CDR3 is TGTGCCTGGAGTGTAAGGTTGGGAGGTCGGGGCAATCAGCCCCAGCATTTT. Translation gives CAWSVRLGGRGNQPQHF.

The chain links TRBV24-1 to TRBJ2-1; 10 nucleotides agree with TRBD2. CDR3 size: 16 residues. In germline, CDR1 is KGHDR, CDR2 SFDVKD. V was clipped by 9 bases and J by 3 bases; unmatched bases: 10. The CDR3 nucleotides are TGTGCCACCGGGGCCTCAAGCGGGAGGGACTACAATGAGCAGTTCTTC. Translation: CATGASSGRDYNEQFF.

V gene TRBV27 combines with J gene TRBJ2-2, with D possibly matching TRBD2 (7 bases). Looked up from germline, CDR1 is MNHEY and CDR2 is SMNVEV (reference sequence). This CDR3 has 18 amino acids. V lost 0 bases and J 6 bases, leaving 20 bases between the germline ends. The CDR3 DNA is TGTGCCAGCAGTTTATCGCAAGCGGGGACATTGGTGGCCGGGGAGCTGTTTTTT. Its translation: CASSLSQAGTLVAGELFF.

The rearrangement uses TRBV5-5 and TRBJ2-7, with 9 bases fitting TRBD1. V trimming: 4 bases; J trimming: 6 bases; junction bases outside the gene matches: 20. The V gene's germline CDR1 is SGHKS and CDR2 YYEKEE (reference sequence). The CDR3 loop spans 18 amino acids. The DNA for the CDR3 is TGTGCCAGCAGCGTGCCGGGACAGGGCGCAAGATCCCTCCTCGAGCAGTACTTC. The encoded protein is CASSVPGQGARSLLEQYF.

The chain recombines TRBV28 with TRBJ1-2; a possible D gene is TRBD1 (6 bases). Germline V gives CDR1 MDHEN, CDR2 SYDVKM. The CDR3 has 12 residues. Between the trimmed V and J ends, which lost 10 bases and 1 base, there was a span of 10 bases. CDR3 sequence reads: CATSGVNYGYTF. The CDR3 DNA reads as TGTGCCACCTCAGGGGTTAACTATGGCTACACCTTC.

CDR3 sequence reads: CATSDGGLAGGRETQYF. For the CDR3, the DNA is TGTGCCACCAGTGATGGGGGACTAGCGGGAGGTCGGGAGACCCAGTACTTC. The chain couples TRBV24-1 to TRBJ2-5, with 15 bases lining up with TRBD2. Per the germline V gene, CDR1 is KGHDR and CDR2 is SFDVKD. CDR3 length: 17 amino acids. J lost 5 bases, V lost 3 bases, and 6 bases had no gene match.

V and J are TRBV18 and TRBJ2-1; 8 bases fit TRBD2. CDR3 length: 16 residues. Per germline, CDR1 KGHSH and CDR2 LQKENI. The trim removed 5 bases at V and 0 bases at J, leaving 6 bases unmatched. The CDR3 nucleotides are TGTGCCAGCTCAGCGTTAAGCGGGAGCTCCTACAATGAGCAGTTCTTC. Encoded protein: CASSALSGSSYNEQFF.

J is TRBJ2-2 and V is TRBV9; D perhaps matches TRBD2 (6 bases). The V gene lost 3 bases and the J gene lost 7 bases, with 19 bases spanning the gap. The germline CDR1 and CDR2 sequences are SGDLS and YYNGEE. The CDR3 consists of 16 residues. This chain's CDR3 is CASSAGTAGEDGELFF. The CDR3 nucleotides read TGTGCCAGCAGCGCCGGGACTGCCGGGGAGGACGGGGAGCTGTTTTTT.

The gene calls are TRBV5-1 and TRBJ2-7, with D perhaps TRBD2 (6 bases). CDR3 length: 16 amino acids. The V and J ends lost 3 bases and 2 bases respectively, with 18 bases between them. Per germline, CDR1 SGHRS and CDR2 YFSETQ. Here the CDR3 reads CASSSERAPLTYEQYF. The CDR3 DNA follows: TGCGCCAGCAGCTCGGAGCGGGCGCCCCTGACCTACGAGCAGTACTTC.

The genes are TRBV11-2 and TRBJ2-5, with 7 bases identical to TRBD1. The CDR3 spans 15 residues. Germline CDR1 SGHAT, CDR2 FQNNGV. With 5 bases clipped from V and 5 bases from J, the junction kept 11 bases outside the gene matches. CDR3: CASSTASTGWETQYF. The DNA for the CDR3 is TGTGCCAGCAGCACCGCTTCGACAGGGTGGGAGACCCAGTACTTC. Variable domain in full (rest from reference TRBV11-2 and TRBJ2-5): EAGVAQSPRYKIIEKRQSVAFWCNPISGHATLYWYQQILGQGPKLLIQFQNNGVVDDSQLPKDRFSAERLKGVDSTLKIQPAKLEDSAVYLCASSTASTGWETQYFGPGTRLLVL.

This chain links TRBV5-6 with TRBJ2-5, with TRBD2 matching 8 bases. The CDR3 loop spans 14 amino acids. Trimming at V came to 2 bases and at J to 1 base, leaving 1 base not matched to a gene. Germline V gives CDR1 SGHDT, CDR2 YYEEEE. The CDR3 region is CASSLGTSQETQYF. CDR3 bases: TGTGCCAGCAGCTTAGGGACTAGCCAAGAGACCCAGTACTTC.

This rearrangement joins TRBV18 to TRBJ1-6; D is uncertain. The CDR3 spans 13 residues. Germline values: CDR1 KGHSH, CDR2 LQKENI. V was shortened by 2 bases and J by 8 bases, with 7 bases between the two germline ends. CDR3: CASSPAVDSPLHF. The CDR3 nucleotides are TGTGCCAGCTCACCAGCGGTGGATTCACCCCTCCACTTT.

The chain couples TRBV14 to TRBJ1-2; 9 bases are a match to TRBD1. CDR1 is SGHDN, CDR2 FVKESK, per germline. This CDR3 spans 12 amino acids. Here the CDR3 DNA reads TGTGCTTCCTGGGACAGGGACTATGGCTACACCTTC. It translates to CASWDRDYGYTF.

This clone was seen a handful of times. The V gene is TRBV6-6, the J gene TRBJ2-1; 11 nucleotides align to TRBD2. The V segment lost 10 bases and the J segment 10 bases; nucleotides outside the gene matches: 9. This CDR3 has 13 amino acids. Germline values: CDR1 MNHNY, CDR2 SVGAGI (reference sequence). The CDR3 nucleotides are TGTGCCACCCACGAGACTAGCGGGGAAGAGCAGTTCTTC. Its translation: CATHETSGEEQFF.

This chain links TRBV12-2 with TRBJ2-1; the DNA was not compared with TRBD2, the D call given in the table. TRBV12-2 is deemed a pseudogene. CDR3 size: 18 residues. DNA of the CDR3: TGTGCAAGTCGCCACGGGACTAGCGGGAGATCCCCCTACAATGAGCAGTTCTTC. Protein: CASRHGTSGRSPYNEQFF.

This clone has more than one count but fewer than ten. V usage is TRBV6-5 and J usage is TRBJ2-7; TRBD2 is a possible D gene (6 bases). This CDR3 spans 14 amino acids. Germline CDR1 reads MNHEY; CDR2 reads SVGAGI. Trimming took 6 bases from V and 0 from J, leaving 12 bases between them. The CDR3 reads CASRPPGGSYEQYF. In DNA form, the CDR3 reads TGTGCCAGCAGACCCCCCGGGGGCTCCTACGAGCAGTACTTC.

The V and J genes are TRBV2 and TRBJ2-7; D is possibly TRBD2 (5 bases). This CDR3 region has 13 residues. V was pared by 4 bases and J by 3 bases, with 10 bases between. Germline CDR1 and CDR2: SNHLY and FYNNEI. The CDR3 is CASSGRRNYEQYF. In DNA form, the CDR3 reads TGTGCCAGCAGTGGGAGGCGAAACTACGAGCAGTACTTC. Complete variable domain (other parts from reference TRBV2 and TRBJ2-7): EPEVTQTPSHQVTQMGQEVILRCVPISNHLYFYWYRQILGQKVEFLVSFYNNEISEKSEIFDDQFSVERPDGSNFTLKIRSTKLEDSAMYFCASSGRRNYEQYFGPGTRLTVT.

This chain connects TRBV4-1 to TRBJ2-1; no firm D call. Trimming pared 4 bases from V and 9 bases from J, leaving 16 bases between. Germline loops: CDR1 MGHRA, CDR2 YSYEKL. The CDR3 is 14 residues long. CDR3 bases: TGCGCCAGCAGCCCAAACCTTATTGGTAGTGAGCAGTTCTTC. It is translated as CASSPNLIGSEQFF.

The chain is built from TRBV5-1 and TRBJ1-6; a possible D gene is TRBD1 (5 bases). V dropped 4 bases and J dropped 5 bases, with 13 bases sitting between them. The germline V gene encodes CDR1 SGHRS and CDR2 YFSETQ. CDR3 size: 15 residues. The DNA for the CDR3 is TGCGCCAGCAGCGACCGACAGCAAAATAATTCACCCCTCCACTTT. Residues: CASSDRQQNNSPLHF.

The V gene is TRBV7-9, the J gene TRBJ2-1, with a weak D call TRBD2 (5 bases). The CDR3 totals 13 residues. V was shortened by 1 base and J by 6 bases, with 7 bases between the two germline ends. Germline V lookup: CDR1 SEHNR, CDR2 FQNEAQ (reference sequence). The CDR3 DNA sequence: TGTGCCAGCAGCTTAGGAGGGATCAATGAGCAGTTCTTC. Its protein is CASSLGGINEQFF. Looking up the rest from reference TRBV7-9 and TRBJ2-1 gives the full variable domain: DTGVSQNPRHKITKRGQNVTFRCDPISEHNRLYWYRQTLGQGPEFLTYFQNEAQLEKSRLLSDRFSAERPKGSFSTLEIQRTEQGDSAMYLCASSLGGINEQFFGPGTRLTVL.

The V gene is TRBV5-1, the J gene TRBJ1-2, with unresolved D. The CDR3 covers 12 residues. Trimming shortened V by 4 bases and J by 2 bases, and 6 bases separated the two germline ends. CDR1 and CDR2 (germline): SGHRS, YFSETQ. The CDR3, as DNA: TGCGCCAGCAGCGGGGAGAACTATGGCTACACCTTC. This translates into CASSGENYGYTF.

This rearrangement joins TRBV25-1 to TRBJ1-6; 8 nucleotides align to TRBD1. CDR3 length: 14 amino acids. Trimming removed 9 bases from V and 7 bases from J; junction bases left unmatched: 8. CDR1 and CDR2 (germline): MGHDK, SYGVNS. CDR3 in DNA: TGTGCCAGTCAACAGGGGGGGGGAAATTCACCCCTCCACTTT. Amino acids: CASQQGGGNSPLHF.

V usage is TRBV18 and J usage is TRBJ2-7; perhaps TRBD2 as D (5 bases). The CDR3 covers 18 residues. V was cut by 2 bases and J by 3 bases, with 23 bases left in between. Germline V gene lookup returns CDR1 KGHSH and CDR2 LQKENI. CDR3 bases: TGTGCCAGCTCACCAGGGTCTCAGAATGTCGGGAATTTCTACGAGCAGTACTTC. Protein sequence: CASSPGSQNVGNFYEQYF.

The chain recombines TRBV4-1 with TRBJ2-1; unclear D gene. In germline, CDR1 is MGHRA, CDR2 YSYEKL. V was cut by 3 bases and J by 1 base, with 13 bases left in between. The CDR3 consists of 16 residues. CDR3 residues: CASSHPPPRSYNEQFF. The CDR3 nucleotides read TGCGCCAGCAGCCACCCCCCTCCTAGATCCTACAATGAGCAGTTCTTC.

This chain joins TRBV28 and TRBJ1-1, with 8 bases fitting TRBD1. CDR1 MDHEN and CDR2 SYDVKM come from the germline V gene. The V segment lost 5 bases and the J segment 11 bases; nucleotides outside the gene matches: 10. The CDR3 spans 13 residues. This CDR3 reads CASSPSPGQDAFF. CDR3 DNA: TGTGCCAGCAGTCCCTCTCCGGGACAGGATGCTTTCTTT.

J is TRBJ2-1 and V is TRBV11-2; 9 nucleotides align to TRBD2. Germline assignment: CDR1 SGHAT and CDR2 FQNNGV. The J segment lost 5 bases and the V segment lost 4 bases, leaving 6 bases of the junction unmatched. The CDR3 totals 15 residues. The CDR3 is CASSSLAGVNNEQFF. The CDR3 DNA is TGTGCCAGCAGCTCCTTAGCGGGAGTGAACAATGAGCAGTTCTTC.